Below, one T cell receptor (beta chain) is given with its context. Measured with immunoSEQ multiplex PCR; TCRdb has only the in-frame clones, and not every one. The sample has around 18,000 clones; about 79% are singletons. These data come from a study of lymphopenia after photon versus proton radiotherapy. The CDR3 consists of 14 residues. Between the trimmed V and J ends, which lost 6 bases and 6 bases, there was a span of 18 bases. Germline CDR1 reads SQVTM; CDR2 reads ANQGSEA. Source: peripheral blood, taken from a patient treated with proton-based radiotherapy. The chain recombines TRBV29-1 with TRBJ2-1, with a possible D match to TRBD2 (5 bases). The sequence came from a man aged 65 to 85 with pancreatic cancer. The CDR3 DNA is TGCAGCGTCCGCACTAGAAGGGTCGGCAATGAGCAGTTCTTC. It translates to CSVRTRRVGNEQFF.